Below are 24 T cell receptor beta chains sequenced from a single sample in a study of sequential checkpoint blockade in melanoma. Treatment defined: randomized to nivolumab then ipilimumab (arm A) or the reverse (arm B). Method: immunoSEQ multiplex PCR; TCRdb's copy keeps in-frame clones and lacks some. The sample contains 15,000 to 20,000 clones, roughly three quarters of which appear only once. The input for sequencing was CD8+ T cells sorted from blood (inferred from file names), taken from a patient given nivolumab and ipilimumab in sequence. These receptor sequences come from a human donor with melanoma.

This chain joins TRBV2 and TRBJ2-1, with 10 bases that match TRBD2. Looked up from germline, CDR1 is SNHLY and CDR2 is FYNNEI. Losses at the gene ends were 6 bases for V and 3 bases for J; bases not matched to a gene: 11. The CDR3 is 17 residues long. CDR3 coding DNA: TGTGCCAGCAGAACTCCCCAGCGGGAGGGGAACTACAATGAGCAGTTCTTC. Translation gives CASRTPQREGNYNEQFF.

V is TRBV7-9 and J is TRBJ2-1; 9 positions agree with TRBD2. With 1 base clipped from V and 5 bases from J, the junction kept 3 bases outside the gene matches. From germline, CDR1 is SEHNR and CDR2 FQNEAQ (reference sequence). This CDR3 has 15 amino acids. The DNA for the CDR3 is TGTGCCAGCAGCTTAGTTAGCGGGAGTAACAATGAGCAGTTCTTC. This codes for CASSLVSGSNNEQFF.

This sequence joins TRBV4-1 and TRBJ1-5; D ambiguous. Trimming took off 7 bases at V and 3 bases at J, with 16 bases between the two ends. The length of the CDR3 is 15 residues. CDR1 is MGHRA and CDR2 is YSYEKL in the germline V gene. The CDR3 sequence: CASKREAGLNQPQHF. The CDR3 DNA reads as TGCGCCAGCAAGAGGGAAGCAGGCCTCAATCAGCCCCAGCATTTT.

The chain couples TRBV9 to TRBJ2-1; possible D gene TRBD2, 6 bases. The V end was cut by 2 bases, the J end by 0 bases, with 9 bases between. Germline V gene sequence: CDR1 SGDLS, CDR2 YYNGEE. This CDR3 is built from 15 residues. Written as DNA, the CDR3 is TGTGCCAGCAGCGTCGAGGAGGGCTCCTACAATGAGCAGTTCTTC. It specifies CASSVEEGSYNEQFF.

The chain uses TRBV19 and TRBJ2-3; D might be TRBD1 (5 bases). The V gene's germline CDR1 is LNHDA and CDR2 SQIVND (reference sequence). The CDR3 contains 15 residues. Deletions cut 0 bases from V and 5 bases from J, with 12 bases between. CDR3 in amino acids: CASSIDAFQGDTQYF. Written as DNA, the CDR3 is TGTGCCAGTAGTATAGATGCCTTTCAGGGAGATACGCAGTATTTT.

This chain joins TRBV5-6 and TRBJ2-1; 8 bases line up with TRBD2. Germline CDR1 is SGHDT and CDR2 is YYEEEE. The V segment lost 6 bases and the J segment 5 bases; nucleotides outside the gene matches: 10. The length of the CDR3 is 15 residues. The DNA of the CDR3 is TGTGCCAGCAACCCCGGGGGGGGTACTCACAATGAGCAGTTCTTC. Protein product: CASNPGGGTHNEQFF. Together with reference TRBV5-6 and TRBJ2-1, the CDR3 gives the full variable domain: DAGVTQSPTHLIKTRGQQVTLRCSPKSGHDTVSWYQQALGQGPQFIFQYYEEEERQRGNFPDRFSGHQFPNYSSELNVNALLLGDSALYLCASNPGGGTHNEQFFGPGTRLTVL.

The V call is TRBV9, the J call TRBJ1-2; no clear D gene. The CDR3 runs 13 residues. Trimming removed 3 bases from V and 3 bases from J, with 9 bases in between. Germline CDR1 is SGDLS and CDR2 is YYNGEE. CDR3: CASSAQDYYGYTF. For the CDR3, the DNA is TGTGCCAGCAGCGCCCAGGATTACTATGGCTACACCTTC.

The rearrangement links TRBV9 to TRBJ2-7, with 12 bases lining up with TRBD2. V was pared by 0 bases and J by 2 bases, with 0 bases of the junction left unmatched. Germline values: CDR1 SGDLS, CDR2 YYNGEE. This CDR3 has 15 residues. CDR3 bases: TGTGCCAGCAGCGTAGGGACTAGCGGGACCTACGAGCAGTACTTC. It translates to CASSVGTSGTYEQYF. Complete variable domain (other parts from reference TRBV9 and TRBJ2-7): DSGVTQTPKHLITATGQRVTLRCSPRSGDLSVYWYQQSLDQGLQFLIQYYNGEERAKGNILERFSAQQFPDLHSELNLSSLELGDSALYFCASSVGTSGTYEQYFGPGTRLTVT.

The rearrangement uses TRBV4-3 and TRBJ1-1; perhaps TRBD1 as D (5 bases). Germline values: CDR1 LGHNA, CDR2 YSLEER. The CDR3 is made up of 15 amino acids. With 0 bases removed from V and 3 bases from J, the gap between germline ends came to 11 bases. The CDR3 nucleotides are TGCGCCAGCAGCCAAGAGGCCCAGGGCTACACTGAAGCTTTCTTT. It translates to CASSQEAQGYTEAFF.

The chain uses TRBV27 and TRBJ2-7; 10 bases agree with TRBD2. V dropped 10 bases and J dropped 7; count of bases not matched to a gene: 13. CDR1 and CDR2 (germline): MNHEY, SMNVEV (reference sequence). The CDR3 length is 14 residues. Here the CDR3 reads CATSQAGGPGEQYF. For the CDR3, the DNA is TGTGCCACGAGCCAAGCGGGAGGGCCGGGAGAGCAGTACTTC.

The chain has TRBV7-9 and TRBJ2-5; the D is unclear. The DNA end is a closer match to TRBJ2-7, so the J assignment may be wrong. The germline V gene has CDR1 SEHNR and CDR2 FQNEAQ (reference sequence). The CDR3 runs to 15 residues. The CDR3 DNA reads TGTGCCAGCAGCTTCCCAGGCAAGCAGGCCTACGAGCAGTACTTC. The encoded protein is CASSFPGKQAYEQYF.

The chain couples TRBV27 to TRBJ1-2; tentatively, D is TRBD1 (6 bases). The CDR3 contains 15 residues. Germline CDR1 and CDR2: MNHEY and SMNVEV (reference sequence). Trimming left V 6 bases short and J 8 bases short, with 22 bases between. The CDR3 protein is CASSPGGGQMVGYTF. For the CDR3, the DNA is TGTGCCAGCAGCCCCGGGGGGGGGCAGATGGTAGGCTACACCTTC.

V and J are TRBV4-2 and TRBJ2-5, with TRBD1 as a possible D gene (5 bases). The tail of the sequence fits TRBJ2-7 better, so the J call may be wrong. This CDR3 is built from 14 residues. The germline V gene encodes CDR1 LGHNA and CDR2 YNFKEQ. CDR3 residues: CASSLKGMGYEQYF. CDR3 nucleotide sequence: TGTGCCAGCAGCTTGAAGGGGATGGGGTACGAGCAGTACTTC.

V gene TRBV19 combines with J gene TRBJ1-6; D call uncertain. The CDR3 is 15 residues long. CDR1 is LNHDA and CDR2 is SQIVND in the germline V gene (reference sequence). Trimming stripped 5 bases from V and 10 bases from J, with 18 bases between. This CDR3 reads CASSSQTFPGSPLHF. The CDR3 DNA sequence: TGTGCCAGTAGTTCCCAGACCTTTCCGGGGTCACCCCTCCACTTT.

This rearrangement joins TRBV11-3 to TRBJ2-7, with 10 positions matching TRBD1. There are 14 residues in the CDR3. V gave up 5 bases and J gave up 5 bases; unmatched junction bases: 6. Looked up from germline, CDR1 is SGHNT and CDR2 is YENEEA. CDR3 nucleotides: TGTGCCAGCAGCCACCGGGACAGGGGTCACGAGCAGTACTTC. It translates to CASSHRDRGHEQYF. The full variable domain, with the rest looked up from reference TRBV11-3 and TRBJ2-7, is EAGVVQSPRYKIIEKKQPVAFWCNPISGHNTLYWYLQNLGQGPELLIRYENEEAVDDSQLPKDRFSAERLKGVDSTLKIQPAELGDSAVYLCASSHRDRGHEQYFGPGTRLTVT.

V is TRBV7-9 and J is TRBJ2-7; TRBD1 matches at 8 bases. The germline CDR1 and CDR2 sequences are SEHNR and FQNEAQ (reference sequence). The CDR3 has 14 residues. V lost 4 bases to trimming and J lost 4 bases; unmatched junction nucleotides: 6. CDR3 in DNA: TGTGCCAGCAGCTCACCGGGACAGGTTTACGAGCAGTACTTC. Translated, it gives CASSSPGQVYEQYF. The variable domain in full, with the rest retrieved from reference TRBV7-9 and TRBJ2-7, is DTGVSQNPRHKITKRGQNVTFRCDPISEHNRLYWYRQTLGQGPEFLTYFQNEAQLEKSRLLSDRFSAERPKGSFSTLEIQRTEQGDSAMYLCASSSPGQVYEQYFGPGTRLTVT.

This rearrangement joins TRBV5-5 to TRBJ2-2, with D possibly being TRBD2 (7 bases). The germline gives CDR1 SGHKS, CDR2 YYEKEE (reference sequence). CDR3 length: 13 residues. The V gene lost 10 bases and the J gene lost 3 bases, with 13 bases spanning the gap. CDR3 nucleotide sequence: TGTGCCTCGGGGGGCACGTACACCGGGGAGCTGTTTTTT. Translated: CASGGTYTGELFF.

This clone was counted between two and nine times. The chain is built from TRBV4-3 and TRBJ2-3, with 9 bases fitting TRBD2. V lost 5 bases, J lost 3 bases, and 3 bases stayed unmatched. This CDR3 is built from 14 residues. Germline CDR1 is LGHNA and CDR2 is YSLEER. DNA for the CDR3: TGCGCCAGCAGCGATAGCGGGAGTACAGATACGCAGTATTTT. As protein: CASSDSGSTDTQYF.

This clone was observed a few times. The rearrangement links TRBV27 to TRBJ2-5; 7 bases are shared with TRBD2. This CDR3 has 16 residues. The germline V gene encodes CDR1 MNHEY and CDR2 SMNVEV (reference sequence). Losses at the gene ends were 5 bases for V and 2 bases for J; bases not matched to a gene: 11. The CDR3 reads CASSPWGGAGQETQYF. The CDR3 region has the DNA TGTGCCAGCAGTCCCTGGGGGGGAGCGGGACAAGAGACCCAGTACTTC.

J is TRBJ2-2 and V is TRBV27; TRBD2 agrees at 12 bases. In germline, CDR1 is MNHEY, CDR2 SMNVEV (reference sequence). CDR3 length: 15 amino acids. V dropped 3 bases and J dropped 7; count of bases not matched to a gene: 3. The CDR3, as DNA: TGTGCCAGCAGTTTCCTAGCGGGGGGGGACGGGGAGCTGTTTTTT. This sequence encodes CASSFLAGGDGELFF.

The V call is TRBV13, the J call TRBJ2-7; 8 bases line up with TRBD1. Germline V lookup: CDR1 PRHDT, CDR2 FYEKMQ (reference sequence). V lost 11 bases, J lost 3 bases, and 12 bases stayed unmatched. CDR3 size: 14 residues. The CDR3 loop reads CAGKETGENYEQYF. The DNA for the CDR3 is TGTGCCGGCAAAGAGACAGGGGAGAACTACGAGCAGTACTTC.

The CDR3 is CASSPRERYPYEQYF. Written as DNA, the CDR3 is TGTGCCAGCAGCCCCCGCGAGCGGTACCCCTACGAGCAGTACTTC. J is TRBJ2-7 and V is TRBV9; the D gene is possibly TRBD2 (5 bases). This CDR3 is built from 15 residues. Deletions cut 4 bases from V and 2 bases from J, with 16 bases between. Germline assignment: CDR1 SGDLS and CDR2 YYNGEE.

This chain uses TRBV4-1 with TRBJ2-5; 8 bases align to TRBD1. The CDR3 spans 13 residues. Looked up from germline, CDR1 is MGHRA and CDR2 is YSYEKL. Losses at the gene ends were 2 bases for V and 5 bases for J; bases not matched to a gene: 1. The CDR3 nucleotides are TGCGCCAGCAGCCAATGGACAGGGGAGACCCAGTACTTC. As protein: CASSQWTGETQYF.

The CDR3: CASSVRGLAGRSTDTQYF. CDR3 in DNA: TGTGCCAGCAGCGTAAGGGGGCTAGCGGGACGATCCACAGATACGCAGTATTTT. The chain recombines TRBV9 with TRBJ2-3; TRBD2 matches 9 bases. V shed 1 base and J 2 bases; nucleotides not matched to a gene: 11. Per the germline V gene, CDR1 is SGDLS and CDR2 is YYNGEE. The CDR3 totals 18 residues.